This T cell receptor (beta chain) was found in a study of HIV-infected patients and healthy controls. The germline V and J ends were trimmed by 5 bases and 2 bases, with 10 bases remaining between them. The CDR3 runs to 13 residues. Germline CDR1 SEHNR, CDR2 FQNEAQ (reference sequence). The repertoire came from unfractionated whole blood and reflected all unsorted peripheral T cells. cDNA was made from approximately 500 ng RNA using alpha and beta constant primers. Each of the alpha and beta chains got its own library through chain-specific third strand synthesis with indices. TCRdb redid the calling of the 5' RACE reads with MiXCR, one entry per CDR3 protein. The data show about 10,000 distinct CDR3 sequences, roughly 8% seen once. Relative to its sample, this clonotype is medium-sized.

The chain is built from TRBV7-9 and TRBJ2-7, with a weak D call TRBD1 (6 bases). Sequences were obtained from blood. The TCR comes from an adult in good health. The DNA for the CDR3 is TGTGCCAGCAGCCCGGACAGAACCTACGAGCAGTACTTC. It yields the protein CASSPDRTYEQYF.